The 14 T cell receptor beta chains reported below all come from one sample, sequenced in a study of Graves' ophthalmopathy and Graves' hyperthyroidism. Using RNA transcripts, the TCR beta CDR3 regions were amplified. HTBI-primed RT-PCR formed the first round, and a multiplex PCR formed the second. MiXCR, applied by TCRdb to the multiplex PCR reads, yields one record per CDR3 protein. The sample contains approximately 160,000 distinct CDR3 sequences, around two fifths of which appear only once. The sequencing input was peripheral blood. The receptors were sampled from a woman in her 40s with Graves' ophthalmopathy.

This clonotype was recorded at least ten times. This chain joins TRBV27 and TRBJ2-7; D uncertain. CDR3 size: 13 residues. Trimming stripped 6 bases from V and 2 bases from J, with 11 bases between. Germline CDR1 MNHEY, CDR2 SMNVEV (reference sequence). In DNA, the CDR3 is TGTGCCAGCAGCAAACAGCCAACCTACGAGCAGTACTTC. Its translation: CASSKQPTYEQYF.

The chain carries TRBV6-5 and TRBJ2-5; TRBD2 agrees at 16 bases. The V gene end was trimmed by 0 bases and the J gene end by 5 bases; junction bases not matched to a gene: 0. Germline CDR1 MNHEY, CDR2 SVGAGI. This CDR3 spans 16 amino acids. The CDR3: CASSYSGLAGGETQYF. CDR3 sequence (DNA): TGTGCCAGCAGTTACTCGGGACTAGCGGGAGGGGAGACCCAGTACTTC.

The table lists this clonotype with many counts. The chain carries TRBV7-8 and TRBJ2-5; D is uncertain. CDR3 length equals 13 residues. V was cut by 3 bases and J by 2 bases, with 7 bases left in between. The germline V gene has CDR1 SGHVS and CDR2 FQNEAQ. CDR3 protein: CASSFDSQETQYF. CDR3 nucleotide sequence: TGTGCCAGCAGCTTTGACTCTCAAGAGACCCAGTACTTC.

The rearrangement uses TRBV29-1 and TRBJ1-2; a weak D match, TRBD1 (6 bases). Germline V gene data show CDR1 as SQVTM and CDR2 as ANQGSEA. Trimming took 3 bases from V and 4 from J, leaving 12 bases between them. This CDR3 is built from 13 residues. CDR3 in amino acids: CSVEYRVGYGYTF. Written as DNA, the CDR3 is TGCAGCGTTGAGTACAGGGTGGGCTATGGCTACACCTTC.

The rearrangement links TRBV27 to TRBJ1-1; D remains ambiguous. V was trimmed by 4 bases and J by 4 bases, leaving 19 bases between them. Germline V gives CDR1 MNHEY, CDR2 SMNVEV (reference sequence). The CDR3 runs 16 residues. The CDR3 nucleotides are TGTGCCAGCAGTTCTCCCGGGAACTTAAGTGGCACTGAAGCTTTCTTT. Its protein is CASSSPGNLSGTEAFF.

To note about this clonotype: The junction and the germline gene differ at one end; a read error may be behind it. V gene TRBV6-5 combines with J gene TRBJ2-5, with D uncertain. CDR3 length: 15 amino acids. Germline V gene data show CDR1 as MNHEY and CDR2 as SVGAGI. The CDR3: CASSYSNSLQGTQYF. CDR3 sequence (DNA): TGTGCCAGCAGTTACTCGAATAGCCTCCAAGGGACCCAGTACTTC.

This clonotype was observed many times. V usage is TRBV5-8 and J usage is TRBJ1-2; D is unclear. CDR3 length: 16 residues. V was cut by 2 bases and J by 4 bases, with 18 bases left in between. Germline V gene sequence: CDR1 SGHTS, CDR2 YDEGEE. This CDR3 reads CASSLGVIELRYGYTF. As DNA, the CDR3 is TGTGCCAGCAGCTTAGGTGTTATTGAGCTTCGCTATGGCTACACCTTC.

V gene TRBV30 combines with J gene TRBJ1-1; D perhaps matches TRBD1 (5 bases). The CDR3 consists of 13 residues. The germline V gene has CDR1 GTSNPN and CDR2 SVGIG (reference sequence). Trimming removed 3 bases from V and 4 bases from J, with 12 bases in between. CDR3 loop: CAWRRNGGTEAFF. The CDR3 DNA follows: TGTGCCTGGAGAAGGAATGGGGGCACTGAAGCTTTCTTT.

This clonotype was counted ten times or more. CDR3 region: CASSETSANIQYF. In DNA form, the CDR3 reads TGTGCCAGCAGTGAGACTAGCGCTAACATTCAGTACTTC. The V and J genes are TRBV2 and TRBJ2-4, with 8 positions matching TRBD2. There are 13 residues in the CDR3. Germline CDR1 SNHLY, CDR2 FYNNEI. V lost 3 bases and J lost 7; bases outside the gene matches: 2.

This clonotype was observed at least ten times. The chain joins TRBV27 to TRBJ1-2; D unresolved. The CDR3 has 15 amino acids. Deletions cut 4 bases from V and 8 bases from J, with 20 bases between. CDR1 and CDR2 from the germline V gene are MNHEY and SMNVEV (reference sequence). CDR3 in DNA: TGTGCCAGCAGTTACGACAAGGCTCGAGCCTGGGGCTACACCTTC. This codes for CASSYDKARAWGYTF.

This clonotype was counted ten times or more. The chain has TRBV20-1 and TRBJ1-5; 7 positions agree with TRBD1. Germline V gene sequence: CDR1 DFQATT, CDR2 SNEGSKA (reference sequence). V lost 5 bases and J lost 4; bases outside the gene matches: 5. The CDR3 covers 13 residues. As DNA, the CDR3 is TGCAGTGCTTCGGGACAGATAAATCAGCCCCAGCATTTT. It encodes CSASGQINQPQHF.

This clonotype was counted many times. The V and J genes are TRBV4-2 and TRBJ1-3, with D maybe TRBD1 (5 bases). This CDR3 region has 17 residues. CDR1 and CDR2 (germline): LGHNA, YNFKEQ. V was pared by 0 bases and J by 4 bases, with 16 bases between. The CDR3 DNA sequence: TGTGCCAGCAGCCAAGAACTTTTTACGTGGGGCGGAAACACCATATATTTT. Its translation: CASSQELFTWGGNTIYF.

This clonotype was counted at least ten times. J is TRBJ2-5 and V is TRBV6-1, with D tentatively TRBD1 (8 bases). This CDR3 is built from 17 residues. CDR1 and CDR2 (germline): MNHNS, SASEGT. V lost 2 bases and J 4 bases, leaving 20 bases between the germline ends. Here the CDR3 DNA reads TGTGCCAGCAGTGAACAACCAGGGGGCCGGGGGGCAGAGACCCAGTACTTC. Translated: CASSEQPGGRGAETQYF.

The chain is built from TRBV12-3 or TRBV12-4 and TRBJ1-2, with D maybe TRBD1 (5 bases). V lost 5 bases to trimming and J lost 0 bases, with 10 bases between them. This CDR3 comprises 14 residues. The CDR3 region is CASSTPGANYGYTF. Written as DNA, the CDR3 is TGTGCCAGCAGTACACCGGGGGCTAACTATGGCTACACCTTC.